Following are 17 T cell receptor beta chains from one sample sequenced in a study of human CD8 memory T cell subsets. TCR beta was sequenced from UMI-tagged 5' RACE libraries. TCRdb reanalyzed the 5' RACE reads, giving one entry per CDR3 protein sequence and no DNA. The table lists about 11,000 distinct CDR3 sequences. Source material: CD8+ stem-like memory T cells (TSCM and TCM) sorted from PBMCs. Documented subset: stem-like memory CD8 T cells (TSTEM), CCR7+ PD-1- TIGIT-. Receptors originate from a human donor in good health.

The CDR3 loop is CSAISSLLYEQYF. The chain has TRBV20-1 and TRBJ2-7. The CDR3 runs to 13 residues. CDR1 is DFQATT, CDR2 SNEGSKA, per germline (reference sequence).

This chain joins TRBV29-1 and TRBJ2-7; TCRdb reports TRBD1, a call that lacks DNA to check it against. This CDR3 spans 15 amino acids. CDR1 is SQVTM, CDR2 ANQGSEA, per germline. The CDR3 reads CSVEGFEGASYEQYF.

The V call is TRBV4-2, the J call TRBJ2-5; absent DNA, TCRdb's TRBD1 call cannot be checked. This CDR3 has 14 residues. Germline CDR1 and CDR2: LGHNA and YNFKEQ. The CDR3 loop is CASSHSGTQETQYF.

The J gene is TRBJ2-7, the V gene TRBV12-3 or TRBV12-4; TCRdb picks TRBD1, but there is no DNA to check that call. CDR3 length: 17 amino acids. The CDR3 reads CASSSGRGGGPTYEQYF.

V and J are TRBV7-9 and TRBJ2-7; there is no DNA to check the TCRdb D call of TRBD1. In germline, CDR1 is SEHNR, CDR2 FQNEAQ (reference sequence). There are 15 residues in the CDR3. The CDR3 loop reads CASSRRTEPSYEQYF.

CDR3 in amino acids: CSVIRDGGYEQYF. The rearrangement joins TRBV29-1 to TRBJ2-7; no DNA is available, so the TRBD1 call from TCRdb remains unchecked. The CDR3 loop spans 13 amino acids. CDR1 is SQVTM, CDR2 ANQGSEA, per germline.

J is TRBJ2-5 and V is TRBV4-1. CDR1 and CDR2 from the germline V gene are MGHRA and YSYEKL. This CDR3 has 14 amino acids. CDR3 region: CASSQQDWDGTQYF.

This clonotype shows up as medium-sized by frequency. The rearrangement links TRBV28 to TRBJ1-5. Germline CDR1 MDHEN, CDR2 SYDVKM. The CDR3 spans 13 residues. CDR3 residues: CASRAAYNQPQHF.

The J gene is TRBJ2-1, the V gene TRBV20-1; without DNA, the TCRdb call of TRBD1 cannot be checked. Germline-derived CDR1 and CDR2 are DFQATT and SNEGSKA (reference sequence). The length of the CDR3 is 15 residues. CDR3 protein: CSGRLPGQDYNEQFF.

The chain couples TRBV11-3 to TRBJ2-7. Per germline, CDR1 SGHNT and CDR2 YENEEA. This CDR3 contains 14 residues. The CDR3 sequence: CASGHTGSSHEQYF.

The V gene is TRBV28, the J gene TRBJ2-5; TCRdb picks TRBD2, but there is no DNA to check that call. CDR1 is MDHEN and CDR2 is SYDVKM in the germline V gene. The CDR3 length is 16 residues. The CDR3 loop is CASSIRLGGGPETQYF.

The CDR3 spells CASSLTQGDNQPQHF. The chain carries TRBV7-6 and TRBJ1-5. CDR3 length: 15 residues. Germline CDR1 is SGHVS and CDR2 is FNYEAQ.

The rearrangement links TRBV4-2 to TRBJ1-1. The CDR3 is made up of 13 amino acids. Germline CDR1 LGHNA, CDR2 YNFKEQ. The CDR3 protein is CASSQGRNTEAFF.

By frequency, this clonotype registers medium-sized (0.01 to 0.1%). The V gene is TRBV5-1, the J gene TRBJ1-1. From germline, CDR1 is SGHRS and CDR2 YFSETQ. The CDR3 is made up of 16 amino acids. CDR3 sequence: CASSPVSNSMNTEAFF. Using reference TRBV5-1 and TRBJ1-1 for the parts outside the CDR3, the full variable domain is KAGVTQTPRYLIKTRGQQVTLSCSPISGHRSVSWYQQTPGQGLQFLFEYFSETQRNKGNFPGRFSGRQFSNSRSEMNVSTLELGDSALYLCASSPVSNSMNTEAFFGQGTRLTVV.

The V call is TRBV12-3 or TRBV12-4, the J call TRBJ2-7. The CDR3 loop spans 14 amino acids. The CDR3 spells CASTTTGLSYEQYF.

V usage is TRBV19 and J usage is TRBJ2-7; TCRdb names TRBD1, which stays unverified in the absence of DNA. Germline V gene sequence: CDR1 LNHDA, CDR2 SQIVND (reference sequence). The CDR3 spans 12 residues. The CDR3 here is CASSQTEDEQYF.

The V gene is TRBV19, the J gene TRBJ2-1; TCRdb selects TRBD1, and the lack of DNA leaves this call unchecked. The CDR3 contains 15 residues. CDR1 and CDR2 from the germline V gene are LNHDA and SQIVND (reference sequence). The CDR3 sequence: CASSMAAGAYNEQFF.